A single sample gave rise to the 12 T cell receptor beta chains below, sequenced in a study of early T cells in non-severe SARS-CoV-2 infection. TCRdb used MiXCR to reprocess the 5' RACE reads, holding one entry per CDR3 protein. The sample lists some 59,000 distinct CDR3 sequences, roughly 8.7% occurring once. The starting material was whole blood, obtained at baseline. Source of these receptors: an adult who was a healthcare worker with PCR-confirmed SARS-CoV-2 infection or an uninfected control (not recorded which).

This clonotype was observed a few times. The rearrangement joins TRBV7-8 to TRBJ2-3; D is possibly TRBD2 (5 bases). V shed 5 bases and J shed 1 base, with 19 bases lying between them. This CDR3 has 17 residues. Per germline, CDR1 SGHVS and CDR2 FQNEAQ. The CDR3, as DNA: TGTGCCAGCAGCCAGCGCCGGGCTACCGGGGGCACAGATACGCAGTATTTT. Protein: CASSQRRATGGTDTQYF.

This clonotype was seen a handful of times. V and J are TRBV29-1 and TRBJ1-3, with TRBD1 as a possible D gene (5 bases). This CDR3 has 12 amino acids. V shed 4 bases and J shed 4 bases, with 8 bases lying between them. Germline CDR1 and CDR2: SQVTM and ANQGSEA. CDR3 sequence: CSVAWGGNTIYF. The DNA for the CDR3 is TGCAGCGTTGCGTGGGGGGGAAACACCATATATTTT. Looking up the rest from reference TRBV29-1 and TRBJ1-3 gives the full variable domain: SAVISQKPSRDICQRGTSLTIQCQVDSQVTMMFWYRQQPGQSLTLIATANQGSEATYESGFVIDKFPISRPNLTFSTLTVSNMSPEDSSIYLCSVAWGGNTIYFGEGSWLTVV.

This clonotype was counted ten times or more. This rearrangement joins TRBV24-1 to TRBJ2-5; the D gene is possibly TRBD1 (5 bases). Germline CDR1 reads KGHDR; CDR2 reads SFDVKD. CDR3 length: 13 amino acids. V lost 10 bases, J lost 6 bases, and 17 bases lay in between. CDR3 bases: TGTGCCACAAGCGACAGTCAAGTACAGACCCAGTACTTC. It specifies CATSDSQVQTQYF.

The gene calls are TRBV12-3 or TRBV12-4 and TRBJ1-2, with TRBD1 identical over 11 bases. CDR3 length: 15 residues. J was trimmed by 5 bases and V by 5 bases; bases with no gene match: 7. Written as DNA, the CDR3 is TGTGCCAGCAGTCACGGACAGGGGGCGCGATATGGCTACACCTTC. This codes for CASSHGQGARYGYTF.

On this clonotype: One junction end disagrees with the germline gene, perhaps due to a read error. This chain joins TRBV7-7 and TRBJ2-7; D uncertain. The CDR3 spans 13 residues. CDR1 and CDR2 (germline): SSHAT, FNYEAQ (reference sequence). CDR3 coding DNA: TGTGCTAGCAGCTTAGCAGCAGGCGGCGAGCAGTACTTC. Protein sequence: CASSLAAGGEQYF.

The rearrangement links TRBV6-2 or TRBV6-3 to TRBJ2-1, with 11 bases fitting TRBD2. CDR3 size: 21 residues. CDR1 and CDR2 (germline): MNHEY, SVGEGT. V lost 0 bases and J lost 6; bases outside the gene matches: 19. The CDR3 sequence is CASSYSIPSDSGRARGNEQFF. The CDR3, as DNA: TGTGCCAGCAGTTACTCGATCCCTTCCGATAGCGGGAGGGCCAGGGGCAATGAGCAGTTCTTC.

This clonotype was seen at least ten times. The CDR3 DNA sequence: TGTGCCAGCATCGCCCCAGATACGCAGTATTTT. Translating it yields CASIAPDTQYF. This rearrangement joins TRBV2 to TRBJ2-3; unclear D gene. Germline V gene sequence: CDR1 SNHLY, CDR2 FYNNEI. The V end lost 7 bases, the J end lost 4 bases, and 6 bases lay between the germline ends. The CDR3 has 11 residues. The full variable domain, in which reference TRBV2 and TRBJ2-3 provide the parts outside the CDR3, is EPEVTQTPSHQVTQMGQEVILRCVPISNHLYFYWYRQILGQKVEFLVSFYNNEISEKSEIFDDQFSVERPDGSNFTLKIRSTKLEDSAMYFCASIAPDTQYFGPGTRLTVL.

The chain links TRBV10-3 to TRBJ2-7, with 9 bases aligning to TRBD2. V trimming: 6 bases; J trimming: 1 base; junction bases outside the gene matches: 7. The CDR3 extends over 15 amino acids. In germline, CDR1 is ENHRY, CDR2 SYGVKD. CDR3 DNA: TGTGCCATCAGCGATAGCGGGAGCGCTTCCTACGAGCAGTACTTC. Amino acid sequence: CAISDSGSASYEQYF.

This chain joins TRBV20-1 and TRBJ2-7; maybe TRBD2 (5 bases). The CDR3 totals 12 residues. The germline V gene has CDR1 DFQATT and CDR2 SNEGSKA (reference sequence). With 7 bases removed from V and 5 bases from J, the gap between germline ends came to 15 bases. CDR3 sequence reads: CSVPREGNEQYF. The CDR3 region has the DNA TGCAGTGTCCCCAGAGAGGGAAACGAGCAGTACTTC.

This clonotype was counted only a few times. The V gene is TRBV7-8, the J gene TRBJ2-2; D gene ambiguous. V dropped 3 bases and J dropped 5 bases, with 10 bases sitting between them. The CDR3 sequence is 14 residues long. Germline lookup yields CDR1 SGHVS and CDR2 FQNEAQ. This chain's CDR3 is CASSFNLGTGELFF. CDR3 nucleotides: TGTGCCAGCAGCTTTAATCTGGGGACCGGGGAGCTGTTTTTT.

This clonotype occurred many times. The gene calls are TRBV7-6 and TRBJ2-3; D gene uncertain. The CDR3 is 15 residues long. Deletions cut 1 base from V and 2 bases from J, with 10 bases between. Per germline, CDR1 SGHVS and CDR2 FNYEAQ. This CDR3 is CASSLGPLNTDTQYF. In DNA, the CDR3 is TGTGCCAGCAGCTTAGGACCACTTAACACAGATACGCAGTATTTT.

This clonotype has just a few counts. The CDR3 nucleotides are TGTGCCAGCAGCAGACACAGGGCTGGGGCCAACGTCCTGACTTTC. It codes for CASSRHRAGANVLTF. The V gene is TRBV7-6, the J gene TRBJ2-6; the D gene is possibly TRBD1 (6 bases). Germline CDR1 SGHVS, CDR2 FNYEAQ. CDR3 length: 15 amino acids. V was pared by 5 bases and J by 2 bases, with 10 bases between.